What follows are 30 T cell receptor beta chains derived from one specimen sequenced in a study of control samples from healthy donors and cancer patients. Generated by immunoSEQ multiplex PCR, the TCRdb table keeps only in-frame clones and is missing some. The table lists some 89,000 clones, more than 75% of them singletons. The sample comprised blood. All receptors derive from a man aged 25-45 years in good health.

V and J are TRBV20-1 and TRBJ2-7; 8 bases are shared with TRBD2. The V and J ends lost 3 bases and 9 bases, in that order; junction bases with no gene match: 4. CDR3 size: 11 residues. Germline CDR1 reads DFQATT; CDR2 reads SNEGSKA (reference sequence). CDR3 coding DNA: TGCAGTGCTAGGACCCTAGCGGGGCAGTACGTC. It yields the protein CSARTLAGQYV.

This clone appeared a single time. This chain joins TRBV5-8 and TRBJ1-5; no clear D gene. The CDR3 consists of 12 residues. Germline CDR1 reads SGHTS; CDR2 reads YDEGEE. Trimming shortened V by 2 bases and J by 5 bases, and 5 bases separated the two germline ends. For the CDR3, the DNA is TGTGCCAGCAGCTTTTGGGATCAGCCCCAGCATTTT. It yields the protein CASSFWDQPQHF.

The rearrangement uses TRBV12-3 or TRBV12-4 and TRBJ1-2; 7 bases agree with TRBD1. J lost 12 bases, V lost 5 bases, and 9 bases had no gene match. The CDR3 contains 12 residues. Written as DNA, the CDR3 is TGTGCCAGCAGTCCCTGGACAGGCCCGGACACCTTC. It specifies CASSPWTGPDTF.

CDR3 protein: CASSLGDGSSYEQYV. In DNA form, the CDR3 reads TGTGCCAGCAGCTTAGGAGATGGGAGCTCCTACGAGCAGTACGTC. The V and J genes are TRBV7-6 and TRBJ2-7, with a tentative D call TRBD2 (5 bases). The CDR3 runs to 15 residues. Between the trimmed V and J ends, which lost 1 base and 0 bases, there was a span of 10 bases. Germline values: CDR1 SGHVS, CDR2 FNYEAQ.

This clone was seen only a few times. The rearrangement joins TRBV6-5 to TRBJ1-2; 8 nucleotides match TRBD1. V shed 0 bases and J 8 bases; nucleotides not matched to a gene: 8. This CDR3 has 15 residues. Germline CDR1 and CDR2: MNHEY and SVGAGI. The CDR3 reads CASSYSGRGQGGYTF. The CDR3 nucleotides are TGTGCCAGCAGTTACTCGGGCAGGGGGCAAGGAGGCTACACCTTC.

CDR3 in amino acids: CASSSTGGNTIYF. The CDR3 DNA follows: TGTGCCAGCAGTTCAACCGGGGGAAACACCATATATTTT. The rearrangement links TRBV12-3 or TRBV12-4 to TRBJ1-3, with D hard to call. The CDR3 consists of 13 residues. Trimming removed 4 bases at V and 4 bases at J, with 8 bases between.

The V gene is TRBV15, the J gene TRBJ2-5; D call uncertain. Germline CDR1 reads LNHNV; CDR2 reads YYDKDF (reference sequence). The CDR3 contains 14 residues. V was pared by 4 bases and J by 1 base, with 10 bases between. The CDR3 DNA is TGTGCCACCAGCAAGGCAAGTTCCCAAGAGACCCAGTACTTC. Its protein product is CATSKASSQETQYF.

J is TRBJ2-7 and V is TRBV19; D unresolved. Trimming shortened V by 3 bases and J by 2 bases, and 14 bases separated the two germline ends. This CDR3 comprises 15 residues. Germline CDR1 is LNHDA and CDR2 is SQIVND (reference sequence). CDR3 sequence (DNA): TGTGCCAGTAGTATCCAGGCAGGCCTTGCCTACGAGCAGTACTTC. Translating it yields CASSIQAGLAYEQYF. Full variable domain (rest looked up from reference TRBV19 and TRBJ2-7): DGGITQSPKYLFRKEGQNVTLSCEQNLNHDAMYWYRQDPGQGLRLIYYSQIVNDFQKGDIAEGYSVSREKKESFPLTVTSAQKNPTAFYLCASSIQAGLAYEQYFGPGTRLTVT.

This clone was detected a few times. The chain recombines TRBV2 with TRBJ2-2, with D perhaps assigned TRBD1 or TRBD2 (5 bases each). CDR3 length: 14 residues. The V gene lost 3 bases and the J gene lost 4 bases, with 9 bases spanning the gap. Germline loops: CDR1 SNHLY, CDR2 FYNNEI. DNA for the CDR3: TGTGCCAGCAGTGATAGAGGGGCCACCGGGGAGCTGTTTTTT. This codes for CASSDRGATGELFF.

This clone was seen a single time. The chain uses TRBV4-2 and TRBJ2-1, with 10 bases matching TRBD2. CDR1 is LGHNA, CDR2 YNFKEQ, per germline. Losses at the gene ends were 0 bases for V and 7 bases for J; bases not matched to a gene: 9. This CDR3 comprises 17 residues. CDR3 sequence: CASSQDPPAGGSNEQFF. The CDR3 coding sequence is TGTGCCAGCAGCCAAGACCCCCCAGCGGGGGGGAGTAATGAGCAGTTCTTC.

This clone was observed a few times. One end of the junction does not line up with germline, which may come from a read error. The chain uses TRBV7-9 and TRBJ1-2; D remains unclear. CDR3 size: 10 residues. Germline CDR1 SEHNR, CDR2 FQNEAQ (reference sequence). The CDR3 DNA reads as TGTGCCAGCAGCCTGGACTACACCCTCTTC. It is translated as CASSLDYTLF.

The gene calls are TRBV30 and TRBJ1-4, with D unclear. Germline lookup yields CDR1 GTSNPN and CDR2 SVGIG (reference sequence). The CDR3 loop spans 15 amino acids. Trimming shortened V by 3 bases and J by 7 bases, and 18 bases separated the two germline ends. Here the CDR3 reads CAWSPLKQVREKLFF. As DNA, the CDR3 is TGTGCCTGGAGCCCTCTCAAGCAAGTTCGTGAAAAACTGTTTTTT.

This chain links TRBV1 with TRBJ2-7; whether TRBD1, the table's D call, matches the DNA was not checked. TRBV1 is assigned pseudogene status. This CDR3 contains 15 residues. The CDR3 DNA reads as TGCACCAGCAGCCAATCGCGTCAGGGCGGCTACGAGCAGTACGTC. Protein sequence: CTSSQSRQGGYEQYV.

The chain links TRBV7-2 to TRBJ1-1, with 8 bases fitting TRBD1. Trimming at V came to 5 bases and at J to 3 bases, leaving 8 bases not matched to a gene. There are 15 residues in the CDR3. CDR1 and CDR2 (germline): SGHTA, FQGNSA. CDR3 nucleotide sequence: TGTGCCAGCAGCGCCGGACAGGGAACCTACACTGAAGCTTTCTTT. It yields the protein CASSAGQGTYTEAFF.

This rearrangement joins TRBV19 to TRBJ1-4, with 10 positions matching TRBD1. The CDR3 has 15 amino acids. J was trimmed by 3 bases and V by 7 bases; bases with no gene match: 5. Germline-derived CDR1 and CDR2 are LNHDA and SQIVND (reference sequence). CDR3 sequence reads: CASTDRGQANEKLFF. Written as DNA, the CDR3 is TGTGCCAGTACCGACAGGGGGCAAGCTAATGAAAAACTGTTTTTT.

The rearrangement links TRBV10-3 to TRBJ1-2, with D perhaps matching TRBD1 (6 bases). The V end was cut by 0 bases, the J end by 8 bases, with 10 bases between. Germline V gene data show CDR1 as ENHRY and CDR2 as SYGVKD. The CDR3 covers 13 residues. The DNA of the CDR3 is TGTGCCATCAGTGAGTCGGGGCAGGGGGGCTACACCTTC. This encodes CAISESGQGGYTF.

The V call is TRBV19, the J call TRBJ1-1; 10 nucleotides line up with TRBD1. V lost 5 bases and J lost 4; bases outside the gene matches: 10. The V gene's germline CDR1 is LNHDA and CDR2 SQIVND (reference sequence). The CDR3 is made up of 16 amino acids. Written as DNA, the CDR3 is TGTGCCAGTAGTGCCCAGGGACAGGGGCAGGGCACTGAAGCTTTCTTT. The encoded protein is CASSAQGQGQGTEAFF.

V usage is TRBV7-2 and J usage is TRBJ1-5, with D hard to call. Germline V gene data show CDR1 as SGHTA and CDR2 as FQGNSA. The CDR3 runs 18 residues. The V end was cut by 4 bases, the J end by 4 bases, with 23 bases between. CDR3 in amino acids: CASSSSPPGSSHNQPQHF. The CDR3 DNA follows: TGTGCCAGCAGCTCGTCCCCACCGGGCTCAAGCCATAATCAGCCCCAGCATTTT. The full variable domain, in which reference TRBV7-2 and TRBJ1-5 provide the parts outside the CDR3, is GAGVSQSPSNKVTEKGKDVELRCDPISGHTALYWYRQSLGQGLEFLIYFQGNSAPDKSGLPSDRFSAERTGGSVSTLTIQRTQQEDSAVYLCASSSSPPGSSHNQPQHFGDGTRLSIL.

The table lists this clone with a count of one. The CDR3 DNA sequence: TGTGCCAGCAGTGAAAACTCTAAGCGGGGGGGTTACTACGAGCAGTACGTC. The encoded protein is CASSENSKRGGYYEQYV. The chain couples TRBV6-1 to TRBJ2-7, with 10 positions matching TRBD2. J lost 3 bases, V lost 2 bases, and 10 bases had no gene match. From germline, CDR1 is MNHNS and CDR2 SASEGT. This CDR3 region has 17 residues.

To note about this clone: Other nucleotide sequences in the sample specify the same CDR3. This sequence joins TRBV2 and TRBJ2-1; D might be TRBD2 (6 bases). Trimming left V 8 bases short and J 9 bases short, with 17 bases between. Germline V gene data show CDR1 as SNHLY and CDR2 as FYNNEI. The CDR3 runs to 13 residues. CDR3 bases: TGTGCCAGCCGCCGACTAGGGCATGCTGAGCAGTTCTTC. Protein sequence: CASRRLGHAEQFF.

This chain uses TRBV19 with TRBJ2-1; 12 nucleotides align to TRBD1. Germline lookup yields CDR1 LNHDA and CDR2 SQIVND (reference sequence). CDR3 length: 14 amino acids. Trimming removed 9 bases from V and 7 bases from J; junction bases left unmatched: 7. CDR3 nucleotide sequence: TGTGCCAGCGCCGGGACAGGGGGCGTGAATGAGCAGTTCTTC. Protein product: CASAGTGGVNEQFF. Using reference TRBV19 and TRBJ2-1 for the parts outside the CDR3, the full variable domain is DGGITQSPKYLFRKEGQNVTLSCEQNLNHDAMYWYRQDPGQGLRLIYYSQIVNDFQKGDIAEGYSVSREKKESFPLTVTSAQKNPTAFYLCASAGTGGVNEQFFGPGTRLTVL.

The CDR3 loop reads CASSLAGAVPYNEQFF. CDR3 DNA: TGTGCCAGCAGCTTGGCGGGCGCGGTTCCCTACAATGAGCAGTTCTTC. The V call is TRBV5-6, the J call TRBJ2-1; D is unclear. The V gene's germline CDR1 is SGHDT and CDR2 YYEEEE. The CDR3 consists of 16 residues. Trimming stripped 0 bases from V and 2 bases from J, with 12 bases between.

The CDR3 reads CASSGQGLDTGELFF. As DNA, the CDR3 is TGCGCCAGCAGTGGGCAGGGGTTGGACACCGGGGAGCTGTTTTTT. The rearrangement uses TRBV5-1 and TRBJ2-2; tentative D call: TRBD1 (6 bases). Trimming stripped 5 bases from V and 3 bases from J, with 14 bases between. CDR3 length: 15 residues. Germline CDR1 reads SGHRS; CDR2 reads YFSETQ.

The rearrangement joins TRBV10-3 to TRBJ2-5, with 7 bases identical to TRBD2. Germline loops: CDR1 ENHRY, CDR2 SYGVKD. This CDR3 region has 11 residues. J was trimmed by 3 bases and V by 9 bases; bases with no gene match: 1. Here the CDR3 DNA reads TGTGCCATGGGGGGGGAAGAGACCCAGTACTTC. Translation: CAMGGEETQYF.

The chain joins TRBV11-2 to TRBJ2-4; the D is unclear. Germline assignment: CDR1 SGHAT and CDR2 FQNNGV. The CDR3 runs to 15 residues. The V and J ends lost 5 bases and 0 bases respectively, with 11 bases between them. The CDR3 DNA follows: TGTGCCAGCAGCCCTGGGCGGCTAGCCAAAAACATTCAGTACTTC. Protein product: CASSPGRLAKNIQYF. Using reference TRBV11-2 and TRBJ2-4 for the parts outside the CDR3, the full variable domain is EAGVAQSPRYKIIEKRQSVAFWCNPISGHATLYWYQQILGQGPKLLIQFQNNGVVDDSQLPKDRFSAERLKGVDSTLKIQPAKLEDSAVYLCASSPGRLAKNIQYFGAGTRLSVL.

The gene calls are TRBV27 and TRBJ2-1, with D perhaps matching TRBD1 (5 bases). Germline CDR1 and CDR2: MNHEY and SMNVEV (reference sequence). Trimming took off 9 bases at V and 7 bases at J, with 22 bases between the two ends. The CDR3 extends over 15 amino acids. CDR3 sequence: CASTLFRAGRNEQFF. Here the CDR3 DNA reads TGTGCCAGTACCTTGTTCAGGGCCGGCAGGAATGAGCAGTTCTTC.

This clone was seen a few times. The genes are TRBV7-2 and TRBJ2-1; the match to TRBD2 covers 10 bases. CDR3 length: 14 amino acids. Germline V gene lookup returns CDR1 SGHTA and CDR2 FQGNSA. The V segment lost 5 bases and the J segment 8 bases; nucleotides outside the gene matches: 6. The CDR3 DNA follows: TGTGCCAGCAGCCCGCAGGGACTAGCGCATGAGCAGTTCTTC. Its translation is CASSPQGLAHEQFF.

The chain carries TRBV7-2 and TRBJ1-2, with D unresolved. CDR3 length: 13 residues. Germline values: CDR1 SGHTA, CDR2 FQGNSA. The V end was cut by 5 bases, the J end by 4 bases, with 11 bases between. CDR3: CASSHGPSYGYTF. For the CDR3, the DNA is TGTGCCAGCAGCCACGGACCGAGCTATGGCTACACCTTC.

This sequence joins TRBV30 and TRBJ1-2; a possible D gene is TRBD1 (6 bases). Trimming removed 5 bases at V and 1 base at J, with 14 bases between. This CDR3 spans 14 amino acids. Per germline, CDR1 GTSNPN and CDR2 SVGIG (reference sequence). The CDR3 here is CAWGTGTYNYGYTF. CDR3 DNA: TGTGCCTGGGGGACCGGGACATATAACTATGGCTACACCTTC.

The V and J genes are TRBV2 and TRBJ1-2, with D maybe TRBD1 (6 bases). The CDR3 runs 14 residues. CDR1 and CDR2 from the germline V gene are SNHLY and FYNNEI. V lost 4 bases and J lost 2, with 11 bases in between. The CDR3 here is CASSGVGQNYGYTF. The CDR3 coding sequence is TGTGCCAGCAGTGGGGTGGGACAAAACTATGGCTACACCTTC. Drawing the rest from reference TRBV2 and TRBJ1-2, the complete variable domain is EPEVTQTPSHQVTQMGQEVILRCVPISNHLYFYWYRQILGQKVEFLVSFYNNEISEKSEIFDDQFSVERPDGSNFTLKIRSTKLEDSAMYFCASSGVGQNYGYTFGSGTRLTVV.